The 5 T cell receptor beta chains in this list originate from one sample, sequenced in a study of blood T cell repertoires in COVID-19. Sequenced by immunoSEQ multiplex PCR; TCRdb stores in-frame clones only, minus some. The sample carries under 150,000 clones, around 83% recorded once. The specimen was peripheral blood. The receptors were gathered from a man in his forties with active or convalescent COVID-19.

This chain uses TRBV18 with TRBJ2-5; 12 nucleotides match TRBD2. J gave up 4 bases and V 5 bases, and 5 bases lay outside the gene matches. CDR3 length: 15 amino acids. CDR1 is KGHSH and CDR2 is LQKENI in the germline V gene. As DNA, the CDR3 is TGTGCCAGCTCAACTAGCGGGGGGACCCGAGAGACCCAGTACTTC. It codes for CASSTSGGTRETQYF.

This rearrangement joins TRBV27 to TRBJ2-2; 8 nucleotides match TRBD2. This CDR3 comprises 15 residues. Germline V gene sequence: CDR1 MNHEY, CDR2 SMNVEV (reference sequence). V lost 7 bases to trimming and J lost 4 bases; unmatched junction nucleotides: 8. Here the CDR3 DNA reads TGTGCCAGCACCCGGGGGGGGCCGGGCACCGGGGAGCTGTTTTTT. Amino acids: CASTRGGPGTGELFF.

The chain has TRBV3-1 (or the pseudogene TRBV3-2) and TRBJ1-3, with TRBD1 matching over 9 bases. This CDR3 comprises 16 residues. The germline V gene encodes CDR1 LGHDT and CDR2 YNNKEL (reference sequence). V was clipped by 4 bases and J by 2 bases; unmatched bases: 6. The CDR3 coding sequence is TGTGCCAGCAGCCCGGGACAGGGTAAAACTGGAAACACCATATATTTT. Translating gives CASSPGQGKTGNTIYF.

This CDR3 is CASSFPLEPASTDTQYF. CDR3 sequence (DNA): TGTGCCAGCAGCTTTCCTTTGGAGCCGGCTAGCACAGATACGCAGTATTTT. The chain is built from TRBV7-9 and TRBJ2-3, with unresolved D. CDR1 is SEHNR and CDR2 is FQNEAQ in the germline V gene (reference sequence). The CDR3 has 17 residues. Trimming removed 3 bases from V and 0 bases from J, with 16 bases in between.

Only one count was recorded for this clone. The chain links TRBV10-2 to TRBJ2-7; 11 bases are shared with TRBD1. CDR1 is WSHSY and CDR2 is SAAADI in the germline V gene. V trimming: 7 bases; J trimming: 3 bases; junction bases outside the gene matches: 11. This CDR3 contains 16 residues. In DNA, the CDR3 is TGCGCCAGCACCATAAGTACCGGGACAGGGGGCTACGAGCAGTACTTC. Translating gives CASTISTGTGGYEQYF.